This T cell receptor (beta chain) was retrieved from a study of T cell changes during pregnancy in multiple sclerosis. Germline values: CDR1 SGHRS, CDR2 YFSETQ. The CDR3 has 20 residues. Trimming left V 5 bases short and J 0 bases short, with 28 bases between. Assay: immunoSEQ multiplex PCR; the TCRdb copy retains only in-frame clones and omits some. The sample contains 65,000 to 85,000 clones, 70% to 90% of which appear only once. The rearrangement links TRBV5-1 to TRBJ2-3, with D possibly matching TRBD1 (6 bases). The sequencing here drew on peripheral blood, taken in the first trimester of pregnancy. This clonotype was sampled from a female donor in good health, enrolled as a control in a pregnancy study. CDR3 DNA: TGCGCCAGCAGATCAACTCAGCTTGGTGGTCAGGGGTCAAGCACAGATACGCAGTATTTT. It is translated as CASRSTQLGGQGSSTDTQYF.